These T cell receptor beta chains were read from a single sample in a study of shared clonotypes between healthy human individuals. The data were produced by immunoSEQ multiplex PCR, yet TCRdb's version contains in-frame clones alone and is incomplete. The sample records some 1.5 million clones, 98% being singletons. Specimen: naive CD4+ T cells sorted from blood. The source is a man in his thirties or forties in good health. The CDR3 runs from the conserved cysteine through the conserved F or W. The D gene is left open where the match is weak. The size of a clone is reported for some rows only, either as once, few or many, or as a class for expanded clones.

CDR3: CAWGAMRAFQETQYF
DNA: TGTGCCTGGGGGGCGATGAGGGCGTTCCAAGAGACCCAGTACTTC
size: -
D: -
V: TRBV30
J: TRBJ2-5

CDR3: CASSQDDRGDYGYTF
DNA: TGCGCCAGCAGCCAAGATGATCGGGGAGATTATGGCTACACCTTC
size: -
D: -
V: TRBV4-3
J: TRBJ1-2

CDR3: CASSELGLADNEQFF
DNA: TGCGCCAGCAGTGAGTTGGGATTAGCGGACAATGAGCAGTTCTTC
size: -
D: -
V: TRBV10-1
J: TRBJ2-1

CDR3: CASSLLKTSEFYNEQFF
DNA: TGTGCCAGCAGTTTGCTCAAAACTAGCGAATTCTACAATGAGCAGTTCTTC
size: once
D: TRBD2
V: TRBV28
J: TRBJ2-1

CDR3: CASSFGSGMISYNEQFF
DNA: TGTGCCAGCAGCTTCGGTAGCGGGATGATCTCCTACAATGAGCAGTTCTTC
size: once
D: TRBD2
V: TRBV11-3
J: TRBJ2-1

CDR3: CASSLLQGIGNTIYF
DNA: TGTGCCAGCAGCCTACTACAGGGTATCGGAAACACCATATATTTT
size: -
D: -
V: TRBV13
J: TRBJ1-3

CDR3: CASSVDPPRLAGETQYF
DNA: TGTGCCAGCAGCGTAGATCCCCCCCGACTAGCGGGAGAGACCCAGTACTTC
size: -
D: TRBD2
V: TRBV9
J: TRBJ2-5

CDR3: CASSELTLLNQPQHF
DNA: TGTGCCAGCAGTGAACTGACACTTCTCAATCAGCCCCAGCATTTT
size: -
D: -
V: TRBV6-1
J: TRBJ1-5

CDR3: CASSPRGQRPQETQYF
DNA: TGCGCCAGCAGCCCCCGGGGACAACGACCTCAAGAGACCCAGTACTTC
size: -
D: -
V: TRBV5-1
J: TRBJ2-5

CDR3: CASSTVSGRVANEQFF
DNA: TGTGCCAGTAGTACCGTTAGCGGGAGGGTGGCCAATGAGCAGTTCTTC
size: -
D: TRBD2
V: TRBV19
J: TRBJ2-1

CDR3: CAWSATGPGRASGTSDTQYF
DNA: TGTGCCTGGAGCGCCACAGGCCCAGGGAGGGCTAGCGGTACGTCAGATACGCAGTATTTT
size: once
D: TRBD2
V: TRBV30
J: TRBJ2-3

CDR3: CASSFVGFEQFF
DNA: TGTGCCAGCAGTTTTGTCGGTTTTGAGCAGTTCTTC
size: -
D: -
V: TRBV28
J: TRBJ2-1

CDR3: CASSQDKGTDTQYF
DNA: TGCGCCAGCAGCCAGGACAAAGGCACAGATACGCAGTATTTT
size: -
D: -
V: TRBV4-3
J: TRBJ2-3

CDR3: CASRGQAKNEKLFF
DNA: TGCGCCAGCAGGGGACAGGCTAAAAATGAAAAACTGTTTTTT
size: -
D: TRBD1
V: TRBV10-2
J: TRBJ1-4

CDR3: CAWSAGLAGEQYF
DNA: TGTGCCTGGAGTGCCGGACTAGCGGGAGAGCAGTACTTC
size: once
D: TRBD2
V: TRBV30
J: TRBJ2-7

CDR3: CASSWRTYGYTF
DNA: TGTGCCAGTAGTTGGAGAACGTATGGCTACACCTTC
size: many
D: -
V: TRBV19
J: TRBJ1-2

CDR3: CASSRDRANNEQFF
DNA: TGCGCCAGCAGCCGGGACAGGGCGAACAATGAGCAGTTCTTC
size: -
D: TRBD1
V: TRBV10-1
J: TRBJ2-1

CDR3: CASSLGAVAGLDEQFF
DNA: TGTGCCAGCAGCTTAGGAGCAGTAGCGGGACTCGATGAGCAGTTCTTC
size: -
D: TRBD2
V: TRBV11-3
J: TRBJ2-1

CDR3: CSVDGNGYTF
DNA: TGCAGCGTTGATGGGAACGGCTACACCTTC
size: -
D: -
V: TRBV29-1
J: TRBJ1-2